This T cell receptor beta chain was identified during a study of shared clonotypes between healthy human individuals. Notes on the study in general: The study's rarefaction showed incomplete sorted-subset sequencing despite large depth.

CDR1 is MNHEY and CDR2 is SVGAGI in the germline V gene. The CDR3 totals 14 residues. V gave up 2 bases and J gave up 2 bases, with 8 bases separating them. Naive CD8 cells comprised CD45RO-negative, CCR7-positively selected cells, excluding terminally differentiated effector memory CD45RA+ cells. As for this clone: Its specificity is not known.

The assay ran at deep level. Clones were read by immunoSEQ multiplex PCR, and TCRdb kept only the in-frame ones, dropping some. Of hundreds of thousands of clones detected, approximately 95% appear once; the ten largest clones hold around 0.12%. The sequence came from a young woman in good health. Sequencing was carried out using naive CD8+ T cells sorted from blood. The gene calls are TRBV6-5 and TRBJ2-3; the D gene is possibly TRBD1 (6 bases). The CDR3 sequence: CASSYLGATDTQYF. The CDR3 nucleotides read TGTGCCAGCAGTTACCTGGGGGCCACAGATACGCAGTATTTT.